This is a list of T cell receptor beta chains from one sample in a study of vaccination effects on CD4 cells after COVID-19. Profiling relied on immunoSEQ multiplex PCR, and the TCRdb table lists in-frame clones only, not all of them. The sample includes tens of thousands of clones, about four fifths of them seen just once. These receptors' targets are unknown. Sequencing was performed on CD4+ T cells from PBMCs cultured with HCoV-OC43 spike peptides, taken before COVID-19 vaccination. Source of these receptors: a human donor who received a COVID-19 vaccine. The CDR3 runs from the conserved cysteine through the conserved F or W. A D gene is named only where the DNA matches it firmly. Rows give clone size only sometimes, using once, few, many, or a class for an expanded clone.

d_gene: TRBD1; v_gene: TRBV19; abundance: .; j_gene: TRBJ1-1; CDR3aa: CASRRGDRGQVNTEAFF; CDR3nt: TGTGCCAGCCGGAGGGGAGACAGGGGGCAGGTGAACACTGAAGCTTTCTTT
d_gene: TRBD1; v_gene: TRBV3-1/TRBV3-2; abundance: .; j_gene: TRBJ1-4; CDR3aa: CASSEGTGGEKLFF; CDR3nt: TGTGCCAGCAGCGAGGGGACAGGGGGGGAAAAACTGTTTTTT
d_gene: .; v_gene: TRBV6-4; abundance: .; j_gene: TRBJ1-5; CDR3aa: CASIPRPGTQQPQHF; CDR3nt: TGTGCCAGCATCCCCCGGCCCGGGACGCAGCAGCCCCAGCATTTT
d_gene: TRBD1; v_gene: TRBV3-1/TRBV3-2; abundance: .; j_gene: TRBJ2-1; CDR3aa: CASSQDPRDSDYNEQFF; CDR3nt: TGTGCCAGCAGCCAAGACCCCCGGGACAGCGATTACAATGAGCAGTTCTTC
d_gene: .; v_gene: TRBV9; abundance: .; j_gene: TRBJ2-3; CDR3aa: CASSVLSTDTQYF; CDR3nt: TGTGCCAGCAGCGTCTTGTCAACAGATACGCAGTATTTT
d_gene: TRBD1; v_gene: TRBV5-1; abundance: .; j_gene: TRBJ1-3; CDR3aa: CASSLQGVSGNTIYF; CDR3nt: TGCGCCAGCAGCTTACAGGGGGTTAGTGGAAACACCATATATTTT
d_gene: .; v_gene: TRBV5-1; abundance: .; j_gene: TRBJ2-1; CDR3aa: CASGKFGTMDNEQFF; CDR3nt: TGCGCCAGTGGAAAATTTGGGACGATGGACAATGAGCAGTTCTTC
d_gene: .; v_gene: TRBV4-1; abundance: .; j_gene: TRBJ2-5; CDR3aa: CASSQEGAGETQYF; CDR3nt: TGCGCCAGCAGCCAAGAAGGGGCGGGAGAGACCCAGTACTTC
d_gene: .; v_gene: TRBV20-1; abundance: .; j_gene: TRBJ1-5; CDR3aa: CSARDQGSWHF; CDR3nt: TGCAGTGCTAGAGACCAGGGGTCCTGGCATTTT
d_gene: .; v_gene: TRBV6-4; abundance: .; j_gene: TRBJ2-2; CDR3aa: CASSAQGSGGELFF; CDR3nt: TGTGCCAGCAGTGCCCAGGGAAGTGGCGGGGAGCTGTTTTTT
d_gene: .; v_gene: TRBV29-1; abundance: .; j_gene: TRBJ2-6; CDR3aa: CSVTFGANVLTF; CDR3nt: TGCAGCGTTACATTCGGGGCCAACGTCCTGACTTTC
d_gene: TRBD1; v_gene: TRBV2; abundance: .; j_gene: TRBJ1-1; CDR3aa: CASSETKQGRAFF; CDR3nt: TGTGCCAGCAGCGAAACCAAACAGGGGCGGGCTTTCTTT
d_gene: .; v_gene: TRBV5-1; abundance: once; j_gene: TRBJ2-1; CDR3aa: CASRPGEGWNEQFF; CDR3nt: TGCGCCAGCAGGCCAGGGGAGGGATGGAATGAGCAGTTCTTC
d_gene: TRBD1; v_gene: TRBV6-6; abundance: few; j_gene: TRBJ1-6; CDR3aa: CASSPLLRTGDNSPLHF; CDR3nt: TGTGCCAGCAGTCCTCTACTAAGGACAGGGGATAATTCACCCCTCCACTTT
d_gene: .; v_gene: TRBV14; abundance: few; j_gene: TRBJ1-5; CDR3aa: CASSQDWNQPQHF; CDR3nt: TGTGCCAGCAGCCAAGATTGGAATCAGCCCCAGCATTTT
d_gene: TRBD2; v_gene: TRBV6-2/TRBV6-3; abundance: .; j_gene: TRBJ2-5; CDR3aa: CASSSGGETQYF; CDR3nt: TGTGCCAGCAGTTCGGGGGGGGAGACCCAGTACTTC
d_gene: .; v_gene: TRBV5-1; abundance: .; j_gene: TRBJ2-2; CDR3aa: CASSLANAVNTGELFF; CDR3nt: TGCGCCAGCAGCTTGGCCAACGCAGTGAACACCGGGGAGCTGTTTTTT
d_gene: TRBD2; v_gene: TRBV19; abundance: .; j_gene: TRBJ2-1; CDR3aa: CASRTGTSSYEQFF; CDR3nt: TGTGCCAGTAGGACCGGGACTAGTTCCTATGAGCAGTTCTTC
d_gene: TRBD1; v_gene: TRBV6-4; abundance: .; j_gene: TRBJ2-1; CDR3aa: CATPIDREKAYNEQFF; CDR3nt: TGTGCCACCCCAATAGACAGGGAAAAAGCCTACAATGAGCAGTTCTTC
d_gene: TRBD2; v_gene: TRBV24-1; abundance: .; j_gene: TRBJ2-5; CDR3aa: CATSDRGVLGETQYF; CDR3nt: TGTGCCACCAGTGACCGGGGGGTTCTGGGAGAGACCCAGTACTTC
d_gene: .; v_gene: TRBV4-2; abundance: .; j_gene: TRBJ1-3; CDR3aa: CASSLGAPNSGNTIYF; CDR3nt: TGTGCCAGCAGCCTCGGGGCCCCAAACTCTGGAAACACCATATATTTT
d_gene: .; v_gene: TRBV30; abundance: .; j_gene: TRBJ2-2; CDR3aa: CAWSVSNTGELFF; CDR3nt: TGTGCCTGGAGTGTCTCTAACACCGGGGAGCTGTTTTTT
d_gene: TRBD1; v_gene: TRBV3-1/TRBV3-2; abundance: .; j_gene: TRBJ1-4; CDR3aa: CASSQTTGGGEKLFF; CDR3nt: TGTGCCAGCAGCCAAACCACAGGGGGCGGTGAAAAACTGTTTTTT
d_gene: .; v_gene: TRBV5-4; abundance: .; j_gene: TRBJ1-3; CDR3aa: CASSSNRRGPSGNTIYF; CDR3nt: TGTGCCAGCAGCTCCAATCGCCGGGGGCCCTCTGGAAACACCATATATTTT
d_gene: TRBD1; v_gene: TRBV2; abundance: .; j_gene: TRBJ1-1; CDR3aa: CASSIPTGGHTEAFF; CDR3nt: TGTGCCAGCAGTATCCCTACAGGGGGTCACACTGAAGCTTTCTTT
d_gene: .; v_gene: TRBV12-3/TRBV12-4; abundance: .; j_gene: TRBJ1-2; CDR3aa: CASSRRWDYGYTF; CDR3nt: TGTGCCAGCAGCCGGAGGTGGGACTATGGCTACACCTTC